This passage covers 26 T cell receptor beta chains from one sample sequenced in a study of T cell responses to AZD1222 COVID-19 vaccine. Clones were read by immunoSEQ multiplex PCR, and TCRdb kept only the in-frame ones, dropping some. The table has roughly 80,000 clones, about 91% seen once. The sample was peripheral blood, taken 28 days after the second AZD1222 dose. Receptors originate from an adult who received the AZD1222 COVID-19 vaccine.

This clone showed up just once. The chain uses TRBV2 and TRBJ2-5; TRBD2 matches 9 bases. Germline V gives CDR1 SNHLY, CDR2 FYNNEI. V lost 3 bases, J lost 4 bases, and 6 bases stayed unmatched. The CDR3 runs 15 residues. CDR3 loop: CASSDVRSGGETQYF. The DNA for the CDR3 is TGTGCCAGCAGTGACGTGCGTAGCGGGGGAGAGACCCAGTACTTC.

The count of this clone is one. The rearrangement links TRBV4-1 to TRBJ2-3; D gene ambiguous. V gave up 0 bases and J gave up 5 bases, with 12 bases separating them. Germline lookup yields CDR1 MGHRA and CDR2 YSYEKL. The CDR3 has 15 residues. The CDR3 loop reads CASSQDFPLGDTQYF. DNA of the CDR3: TGCGCCAGCAGCCAAGATTTCCCCCTTGGAGATACGCAGTATTTT.

This clone was found once. This chain uses TRBV19 with TRBJ1-5, with D uncertain. V was clipped by 4 bases and J by 3 bases, with 13 bases between them. The CDR3 sequence is 15 residues long. The V gene's germline CDR1 is LNHDA and CDR2 SQIVND (reference sequence). CDR3 coding DNA: TGTGCCAGTAGTAAACCCTCGGATCTCAATCAGCCCCAGCATTTT. The encoded protein is CASSKPSDLNQPQHF.

The rearrangement uses TRBV2 and TRBJ2-7; the D gene is possibly TRBD2 (5 bases). CDR3 length equals 15 residues. Germline-derived CDR1 and CDR2 are SNHLY and FYNNEI. The V end was cut by 6 bases, the J end by 5 bases, with 20 bases between. For the CDR3, the DNA is TGTGCCAGCAGGGAAAGGCTCCGGATTAGCGACGAGCAGTACTTC. It specifies CASRERLRISDEQYF.

The chain recombines TRBV6-5 with TRBJ2-7; D gene uncertain. V was cut by 9 bases and J by 4 bases, with 10 bases left in between. CDR3 size: 11 residues. Per the germline V gene, CDR1 is MNHEY and CDR2 is SVGAGI. The CDR3 loop is CASSADYEQYF. In nucleotides, the CDR3 is TGTGCCAGTTCGGCAGATTACGAGCAGTACTTC.

The V and J genes are TRBV6-5 and TRBJ1-3; no clear D. The V gene lost 0 bases and the J gene lost 2 bases, with 8 bases spanning the gap. From germline, CDR1 is MNHEY and CDR2 SVGAGI. The CDR3 loop spans 15 amino acids. CDR3: CASSYSIGPGNTIYF. CDR3 DNA: TGTGCCAGCAGTTACTCGATCGGTCCTGGAAACACCATATATTTT.

This clone has a single count. The J gene is TRBJ2-1, the V gene TRBV24-1, with 7 bases that match TRBD1. Germline lookup yields CDR1 KGHDR and CDR2 SFDVKD. CDR3 length equals 16 residues. The V gene end was trimmed by 4 bases and the J gene end by 2 bases; junction bases not matched to a gene: 7. The CDR3 DNA sequence: TGTGCCACCAGTGACCGACCAGGGGGAACCTACAATGAGCAGTTCTTC. This gives the protein CATSDRPGGTYNEQFF.

The J gene is TRBJ2-5, the V gene TRBV11-2; D remains ambiguous. Germline loops: CDR1 SGHAT, CDR2 FQNNGV. V shed 0 bases and J shed 4 bases, with 6 bases lying between them. The CDR3 consists of 13 residues. DNA of the CDR3: TGTGCCAGCAGCTTAGAACACTCAGAGACCCAGTACTTC. Protein: CASSLEHSETQYF.

J is TRBJ2-7 and V is TRBV7-9, with TRBD2 as a possible D gene (5 bases). The CDR3 has 14 amino acids. In germline, CDR1 is SEHNR, CDR2 FQNEAQ (reference sequence). Trimming took off 5 bases at V and 6 bases at J, with 17 bases between the two ends. DNA of the CDR3: TGTGCCAGCAGCAAAGCCGGGCCCAGCGGCGAGCAGTACTTC. This translates into CASSKAGPSGEQYF.

This rearrangement joins TRBV27 to TRBJ1-6; D not certain. This CDR3 is 14 amino acids long. V gave up 6 bases and J gave up 5 bases, with 11 bases separating them. Germline CDR1 and CDR2: MNHEY and SMNVEV (reference sequence). Written as DNA, the CDR3 is TGTGCCAGCAGGCTACAAGCCGATAATTCACCCCTCCACTTT. Its translation: CASRLQADNSPLHF.

The rearrangement uses TRBV3-1 (or the pseudogene TRBV3-2) and TRBJ2-1; 7 bases align to TRBD2. Trimming at V came to 0 bases and at J to 4 bases, leaving 9 bases not matched to a gene. The CDR3 runs 17 residues. Germline CDR1 is LGHDT and CDR2 is YNNKEL (reference sequence). CDR3 region: CASSQDLRGSLYNEQFF. The CDR3 coding sequence is TGTGCCAGCAGCCAAGATCTGCGCGGGAGCCTATACAATGAGCAGTTCTTC.

The V gene is TRBV2, the J gene TRBJ1-5; D possibly corresponds to TRBD1 (5 bases). The V gene lost 7 bases and the J gene lost 6 bases, with 19 bases spanning the gap. Germline CDR1 SNHLY, CDR2 FYNNEI. The CDR3 has 15 amino acids. As DNA, the CDR3 is TGTGCCAGCAAGGACCGGGACCCTGGGAGTCAGCCCCAGCATTTT. As protein: CASKDRDPGSQPQHF.

The chain couples TRBV5-4 to TRBJ2-1; 7 positions match TRBD2. This CDR3 has 13 amino acids. Germline V gene sequence: CDR1 SGHNT, CDR2 YYREEE (reference sequence). The V segment lost 3 bases and the J segment 5 bases; nucleotides outside the gene matches: 2. The CDR3 spells CASSWEGDNEQFF. The DNA for the CDR3 is TGTGCCAGCAGCTGGGAGGGAGACAATGAGCAGTTCTTC.

The chain has TRBV30 and TRBJ1-4; no definite D call. Trimming shortened V by 2 bases and J by 5 bases, and 9 bases separated the two germline ends. This CDR3 is 13 amino acids long. Germline V gene data show CDR1 as GTSNPN and CDR2 as SVGIG (reference sequence). CDR3 sequence: CAWSYRRNEKLFF. The CDR3 DNA sequence: TGTGCCTGGAGTTACAGAAGAAATGAAAAACTGTTTTTT. Drawing the rest from reference TRBV30 and TRBJ1-4, the complete variable domain is SQTIHQWPATLVQPVGSPLSLECTVEGTSNPNLYWYRQAAGRGLQLLFYSVGIGQISSEVPQNLSASRPQDRQFILSSKKLLLSDSGFYLCAWSYRRNEKLFFGSGTQLSVL.

The V gene is TRBV9, the J gene TRBJ2-7; D is uncertain. The germline V gene encodes CDR1 SGDLS and CDR2 YYNGEE. The CDR3 spans 15 residues. V was trimmed by 0 bases and J by 0 bases, leaving 10 bases between them. In nucleotides, the CDR3 is TGTGCCAGCAGCGTAGGGGTCAAGAGCTCCTACGAGCAGTACTTC. It translates to CASSVGVKSSYEQYF. The variable domain in full, completed from reference TRBV9 and TRBJ2-7, reads DSGVTQTPKHLITATGQRVTLRCSPRSGDLSVYWYQQSLDQGLQFLIQYYNGEERAKGNILERFSAQQFPDLHSELNLSSLELGDSALYFCASSVGVKSSYEQYFGPGTRLTVT.

The J gene is TRBJ2-1, the V gene TRBV28; the D is unclear. The germline gives CDR1 MDHEN, CDR2 SYDVKM. V lost 6 bases and J lost 7, with 19 bases in between. This CDR3 has 15 residues. The CDR3: CASSVVGVTLNEQFF. The CDR3 DNA follows: TGTGCCAGCAGCGTAGTTGGAGTTACTTTGAATGAGCAGTTCTTC.

Only a few counts were recorded for this clone. This CDR3 is CASSMGGSNQPQHF. CDR3 DNA: TGTGCCAGTAGTATGGGGGGGTCAAACCAGCCCCAGCATTTT. J is TRBJ1-5 and V is TRBV19; D possibly corresponds to TRBD1 (5 bases). The CDR3 runs to 14 residues. V was cut by 3 bases and J by 7 bases, with 13 bases left in between. Germline CDR1 and CDR2: LNHDA and SQIVND (reference sequence).

This clone has just a few counts. V usage is TRBV3-1 (or the pseudogene TRBV3-2) and J usage is TRBJ2-7, with unresolved D. The CDR3 sequence is 13 residues long. Trimming stripped 7 bases from V and 2 bases from J, with 12 bases between. Germline assignment: CDR1 LGHDT and CDR2 YNNKEL (reference sequence). CDR3 sequence (DNA): TGTGCCAGCACCAATCAAGGTGCCTACGAGCAGTACTTC. Protein product: CASTNQGAYEQYF.

A note on this clone: The same CDR3 can be traced to other DNA sequences in this sample. The V gene is TRBV28, the J gene TRBJ2-2, with 7 nucleotides matching TRBD1. This CDR3 contains 14 residues. V shed 6 bases, J shed 5 bases, and the junction held 6 bases outside the gene matches. Germline-derived CDR1 and CDR2 are MDHEN and SYDVKM. The CDR3 DNA is TGTGCCAGCAGCTCCGGACAGGCAACCGGGGAGCTGTTTTTT. Translating it yields CASSSGQATGELFF.

This chain links TRBV5-1 with TRBJ2-7, with 9 bases matching TRBD1. With 4 bases clipped from V and 6 bases from J, the junction kept 11 bases outside the gene matches. From germline, CDR1 is SGHRS and CDR2 YFSETQ. The CDR3 has 15 amino acids. The CDR3 spells CASSLSRDRAAEQYF. As DNA, the CDR3 is TGCGCCAGCAGCCTCTCCAGGGACAGGGCGGCCGAGCAGTACTTC.

This chain joins TRBV28 and TRBJ1-2; D may be TRBD1 (6 bases). The CDR3 runs to 15 residues. Germline CDR1 reads MDHEN; CDR2 reads SYDVKM. The V gene lost 1 base and the J gene lost 0 bases, with 9 bases spanning the gap. The CDR3 spells CASSLFGGPNYGYTF. CDR3 nucleotides: TGTGCCAGCAGTTTATTCGGGGGGCCTAACTATGGCTACACCTTC.

The chain uses TRBV28 and TRBJ1-1, with TRBD1 as a possible D gene (5 bases). In germline, CDR1 is MDHEN, CDR2 SYDVKM. Between the trimmed V and J ends, which lost 5 bases and 4 bases, there was a span of 14 bases. This CDR3 contains 14 residues. CDR3 region: CASSLGTFFTEAFF. The CDR3 bases are TGTGCCAGCAGTCTCGGGACTTTTTTCACTGAAGCTTTCTTT. The entire variable domain, with the rest obtained from reference TRBV28 and TRBJ1-1, is as follows: DVKVTQSSRYLVKRTGEKVFLECVQDMDHENMFWYRQDPGLGLRLIYFSYDVKMKEKGDIPEGYSVSREKKERFSLILESASTNQTSMYLCASSLGTFFTEAFFGQGTRLTVV.

The V call is TRBV6-5, the J call TRBJ1-5; D may be TRBD1 (6 bases). Trimming removed 7 bases from V and 6 bases from J, with 19 bases in between. The length of the CDR3 is 15 residues. Germline V gene data show CDR1 as MNHEY and CDR2 as SVGAGI. This CDR3 is CASTLTGKWGQPQHF. CDR3 bases: TGTGCCAGCACCCTCACAGGGAAATGGGGTCAGCCCCAGCATTTT.

The CDR3 region has the DNA TGTGCCAGCAGTTTTCTGAGACACGGCTATAATTCACCCCTCCACTTT. Amino acid sequence: CASSFLRHGYNSPLHF. V and J are TRBV28 and TRBJ1-6; unclear D gene. Germline V CDR1 and CDR2: MDHEN, SYDVKM. The CDR3 is 16 residues long. Deletions cut 3 bases from V and 3 bases from J, with 12 bases between.

This clone was seen just once. The chain carries TRBV11-2 and TRBJ2-2, with 7 bases lining up with TRBD2. The CDR3 sequence is 18 residues long. Germline V gene data show CDR1 as SGHAT and CDR2 as FQNNGV. Germline trimming cut 5 bases from V and 6 bases from J; bases unmatched to any gene: 18. The DNA of the CDR3 is TGTGCCAGCAGCACCCGGACGAGGGAGGGAACCGGGGCCGGGGAGCTGTTTTTT. Its translation: CASSTRTREGTGAGELFF. The whole variable domain, remainder taken from reference TRBV11-2 and TRBJ2-2, is EAGVAQSPRYKIIEKRQSVAFWCNPISGHATLYWYQQILGQGPKLLIQFQNNGVVDDSQLPKDRFSAERLKGVDSTLKIQPAKLEDSAVYLCASSTRTREGTGAGELFFGEGSRLTVL.

The chain joins TRBV10-3 to TRBJ1-5; TRBD1 matches at 8 bases. The CDR3 consists of 15 residues. Germline values: CDR1 ENHRY, CDR2 SYGVKD. J lost 3 bases, V lost 6 bases, and 7 bases had no gene match. The CDR3 protein is CAISPGTGNNQPQHF. CDR3 bases: TGTGCCATCAGCCCCGGGACAGGCAACAATCAGCCCCAGCATTTT.